This TCR beta chain was documented in a study of technical replicates of blood from a handful of donors. Libraries were prepared by immunoSEQ multiplex PCR; TCRdb keeps only in-frame clonotypes and omits some of them. The profile shows 75,000 to 95,000 clones, around 94% of them singletons. From germline, CDR1 is MGHRA and CDR2 YSYEKL. The CDR3 is 19 residues long. Unmatched junction bases numbered 12, after V lost 0 bases and J lost 0 bases. The sequencing sample was made of T cells isolated from PBMCs. The sequence derives from a human donor in good health. This chain links TRBV4-1 with TRBJ2-7, with 9 bases matching TRBD2. The CDR3 spells CASSQELSGGDIPSYEQYF. As DNA, the CDR3 is TGCGCCAGCAGCCAAGAGCTTAGCGGGGGCGACATCCCCTCCTACGAGCAGTACTTC.